This TCR beta chain emerged from a study of cytomegalovirus exposure and HLA in healthy donors. Germline CDR1 reads MNHEY; CDR2 reads SVGAGI. V dropped 0 bases and J dropped 11 bases, with 13 bases sitting between them. The CDR3 is made up of 13 amino acids. Findings and caveats of the study: Three chains linked to CMV were shown in vitro to be specific for CMV antigens. Cytomegalovirus status was reportedly diagnosed by the classifier with high specificity and sensitivity. Cytomegalovirus-associated TCR beta chains were listed, numbering 164.

Only a few counts were recorded for this clone. Its specificity is not known. Clones were read by immunoSEQ multiplex PCR, and TCRdb kept only the in-frame ones, dropping some. The sample includes 200,000 or so clones, 83% of them seen just once. The receptor comes from a woman between 18 and 29 years old in good health and CMV-seronegative. The sample comprised PBMCs. This chain joins TRBV6-5 and TRBJ1-2; D is possibly TRBD1 (6 bases). The CDR3 region is CASSYSNREGYTF. CDR3 bases: TGTGCCAGCAGTTACTCTAACAGGGAAGGATACACCTTC.